The rows below give T cell receptor beta chains drawn from one sample of a study of T cells after yellow fever vaccination. TCRdb itself ran the 5' RACE reads through MiXCR, one entry per CDR3 protein. The sample lists around 250,000 distinct CDR3 sequences; about 5.2% were seen once. The sequencing here drew on CD4+ T cells sorted from PBMCs, taken on the day of the yellow fever booster vaccination. These receptors originate from a man younger than 35 who received the YFV17D yellow fever vaccine. Each CDR3 is given with its conserved first and last residue. A D gene is named only where the DNA matches it firmly. Expanded clones are given a class, and other clones once, few, many or no size at all.

j_gene,d_gene,v_gene,abundance,len,CDR3nt,CDR3aa
TRBJ1-4,NA,TRBV11-2,few,13,TGTGCCAGCAGCTTATCCCCGGGGGGAAAACTGTTTTTT,CASSLSPGGKLFF
TRBJ2-3,NA,TRBV5-6,NA,13,TGTGCCAGCAGCTTTTGGGCAACAGATACGCAGTATTTT,CASSFWATDTQYF
TRBJ2-5,NA,TRBV15,many,13,TGTGCCACCAGCAGAGATGAGGTCGAGACCCAGTACTTC,CATSRDEVETQYF
TRBJ1-2,NA,TRBV5-8,few,14,TGTGCCAGCGGACGGCAGGATACTAACTATGGCTACACCTTC,CASGRQDTNYGYTF
TRBJ1-2,NA,TRBV4-1,NA,15,TGCGCCAGCAGCCAGGACCGTACTACTAACTATGGCTACACCTTC,CASSQDRTTNYGYTF
TRBJ1-6,NA,TRBV12-3/TRBV12-4,many,15,TGTGCCAGCACCTTACAGGGTAGTAAACGATCACCCCTCCACTTT,CASTLQGSKRSPLHF
TRBJ1-6,TRBD1,TRBV15,few,16,TGTGCCACCAGCAGAGAATATACAGGGGTTAATTCACCCCTCCACTTT,CATSREYTGVNSPLHF
TRBJ2-6,NA,TRBV5-1,few,20,TGCGCCAGCAGCTTTACGATCCCCCATGGGAGTGCCTCTGGGGCCAACGTCCTGACTTTC,CASSFTIPHGSASGANVLTF
TRBJ1-2,TRBD1,TRBV7-9,few,14,TGTGCCAGCAGCTTAGTAAGGACAGGGGCTGGCTACACCTTC,CASSLVRTGAGYTF
TRBJ1-1,NA,TRBV6-5,NA,15,TGTGCCAGCAGTCTGGACCCACCGGGGCACACTGAAGCTTTCTTT,CASSLDPPGHTEAFF
TRBJ1-5,NA,TRBV24-1,few,22,TGTGCCACCAGTGACTCCATAAGTACCGATAGGACAGTTACAGCTCCTTATCAGCCCCAGCATTTT,CATSDSISTDRTVTAPYQPQHF
TRBJ2-3,TRBD1,TRBV7-2,many,17,TGTGCCAGCAGCTTCCGAGAGGCAGGGGGACGGGCAGATACGCAGTATTTT,CASSFREAGGRADTQYF